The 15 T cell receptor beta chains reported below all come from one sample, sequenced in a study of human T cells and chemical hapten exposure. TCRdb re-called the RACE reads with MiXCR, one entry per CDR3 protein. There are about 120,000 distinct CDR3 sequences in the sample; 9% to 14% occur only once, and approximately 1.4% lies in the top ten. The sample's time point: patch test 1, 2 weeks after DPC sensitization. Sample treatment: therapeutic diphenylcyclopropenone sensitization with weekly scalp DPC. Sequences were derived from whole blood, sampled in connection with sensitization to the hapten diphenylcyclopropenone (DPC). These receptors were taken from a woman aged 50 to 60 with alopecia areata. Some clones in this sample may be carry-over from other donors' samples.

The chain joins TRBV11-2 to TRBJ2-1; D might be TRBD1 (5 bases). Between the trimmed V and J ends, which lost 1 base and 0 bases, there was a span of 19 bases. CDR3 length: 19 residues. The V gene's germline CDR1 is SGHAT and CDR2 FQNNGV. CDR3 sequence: CASSLVGASFLVSYNEQFF. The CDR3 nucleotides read TGTGCCAGCAGCTTAGTAGGGGCAAGCTTCCTTGTCTCCTACAATGAGCAGTTCTTC.

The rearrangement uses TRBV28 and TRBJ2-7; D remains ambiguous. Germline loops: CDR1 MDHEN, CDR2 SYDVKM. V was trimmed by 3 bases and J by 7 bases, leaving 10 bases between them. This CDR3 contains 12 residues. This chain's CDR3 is CASSFSIREQYF. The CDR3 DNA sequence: TGTGCCAGCAGTTTTTCCATTCGGGAGCAGTACTTC.

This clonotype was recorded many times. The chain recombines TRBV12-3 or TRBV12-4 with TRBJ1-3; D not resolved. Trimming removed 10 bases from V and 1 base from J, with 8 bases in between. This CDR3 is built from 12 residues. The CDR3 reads CATRRSGNTIYF. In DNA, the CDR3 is TGTGCCACCAGACGTTCTGGAAACACCATATATTTT.

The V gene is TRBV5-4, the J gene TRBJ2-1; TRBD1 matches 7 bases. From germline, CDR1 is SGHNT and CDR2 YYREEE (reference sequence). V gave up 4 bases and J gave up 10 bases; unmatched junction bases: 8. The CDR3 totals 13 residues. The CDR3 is CASSPRQGYEQFF. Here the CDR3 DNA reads TGTGCCAGCAGCCCTAGACAGGGATACGAGCAGTTCTTC. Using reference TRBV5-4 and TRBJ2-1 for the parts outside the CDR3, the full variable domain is ETGVTQSPTHLIKTRGQQVTLRCSSQSGHNTVSWYQQALGQGPQFIFQYYREEENGRGNFPPRFSGLQFPNYSSELNVNALELDDSALYLCASSPRQGYEQFFGPGTRLTVL.

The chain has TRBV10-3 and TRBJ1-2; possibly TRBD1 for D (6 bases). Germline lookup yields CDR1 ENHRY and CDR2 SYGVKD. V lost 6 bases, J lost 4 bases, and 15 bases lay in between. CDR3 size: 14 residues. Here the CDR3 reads CAIRRGEGGYGYTF. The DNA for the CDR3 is TGTGCCATCAGGCGAGGGGAAGGGGGCTATGGCTACACCTTC.

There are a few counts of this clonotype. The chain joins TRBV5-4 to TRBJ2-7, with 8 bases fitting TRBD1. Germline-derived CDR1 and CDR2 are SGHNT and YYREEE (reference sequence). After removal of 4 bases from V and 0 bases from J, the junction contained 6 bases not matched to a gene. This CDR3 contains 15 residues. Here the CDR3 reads CASSPVGQGSYEQYF. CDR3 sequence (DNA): TGTGCCAGCAGCCCCGTCGGACAGGGCTCCTACGAGCAGTACTTC.

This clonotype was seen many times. CDR3 DNA sequence: TGTGCCAGCAGCGTAGATGTGGGAGGGGTAGAGACCCAGTACTTC. Protein: CASSVDVGGVETQYF. This rearrangement joins TRBV9 to TRBJ2-5; 7 bases line up with TRBD2. The V segment lost 0 bases and the J segment 4 bases; nucleotides outside the gene matches: 6. The V gene's germline CDR1 is SGDLS and CDR2 YYNGEE. The CDR3 is 15 residues long.

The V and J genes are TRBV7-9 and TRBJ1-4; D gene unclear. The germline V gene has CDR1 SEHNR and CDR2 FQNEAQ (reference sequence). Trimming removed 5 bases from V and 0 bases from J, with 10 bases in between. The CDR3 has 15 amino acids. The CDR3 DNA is TGTGCCAGCAGCCTAGGGAGGACAACTAATGAAAAACTGTTTTTT. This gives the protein CASSLGRTTNEKLFF.

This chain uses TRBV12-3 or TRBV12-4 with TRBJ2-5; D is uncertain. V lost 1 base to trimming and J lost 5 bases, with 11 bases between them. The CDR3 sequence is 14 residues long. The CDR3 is CASSLDSFPETQYF. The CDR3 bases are TGTGCCAGCAGTTTAGACTCTTTTCCGGAGACCCAGTACTTC.

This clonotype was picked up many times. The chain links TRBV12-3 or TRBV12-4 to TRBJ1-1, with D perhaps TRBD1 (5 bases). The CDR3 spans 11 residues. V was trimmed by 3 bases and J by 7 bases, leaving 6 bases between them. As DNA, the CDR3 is TGTGCCAGCAGTTTGGGGCGTGAAGCTTTCTTT. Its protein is CASSLGREAFF.

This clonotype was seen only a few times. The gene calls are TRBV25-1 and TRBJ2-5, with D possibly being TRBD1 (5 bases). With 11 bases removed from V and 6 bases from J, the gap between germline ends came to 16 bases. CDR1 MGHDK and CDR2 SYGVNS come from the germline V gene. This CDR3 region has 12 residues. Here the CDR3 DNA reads TGTGCCTCACGCAGGGCTTTACAGACCCAGTACTTC. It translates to CASRRALQTQYF. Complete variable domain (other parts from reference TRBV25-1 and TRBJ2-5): EADIYQTPRYLVIGTGKKITLECSQTMGHDKMYWYQQDPGMELHLIHYSYGVNSTEKGDLSSESTVSRIRTEHFPLTLESARPSHTSQYLCASRRALQTQYFGPGTRLLVL.

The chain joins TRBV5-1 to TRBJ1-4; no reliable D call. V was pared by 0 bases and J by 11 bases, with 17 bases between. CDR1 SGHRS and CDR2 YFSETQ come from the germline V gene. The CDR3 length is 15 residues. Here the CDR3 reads CASSLEGQTRQKLFF. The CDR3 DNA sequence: TGCGCCAGCAGCTTGGAAGGCCAGACGCGCCAGAAACTGTTTTTT.

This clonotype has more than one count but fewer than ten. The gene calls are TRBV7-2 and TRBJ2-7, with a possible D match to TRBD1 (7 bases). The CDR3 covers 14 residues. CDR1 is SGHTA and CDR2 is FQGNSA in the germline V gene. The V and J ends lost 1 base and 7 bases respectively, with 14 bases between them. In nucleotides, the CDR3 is TGTGCCAGCAGCTTAGTAAACAGGGGAGGAGAGCAGTACTTC. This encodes CASSLVNRGGEQYF. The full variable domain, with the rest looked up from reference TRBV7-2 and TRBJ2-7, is GAGVSQSPSNKVTEKGKDVELRCDPISGHTALYWYRQSLGQGLEFLIYFQGNSAPDKSGLPSDRFSAERTGGSVSTLTIQRTQQEDSAVYLCASSLVNRGGEQYFGPGTRLTVT.

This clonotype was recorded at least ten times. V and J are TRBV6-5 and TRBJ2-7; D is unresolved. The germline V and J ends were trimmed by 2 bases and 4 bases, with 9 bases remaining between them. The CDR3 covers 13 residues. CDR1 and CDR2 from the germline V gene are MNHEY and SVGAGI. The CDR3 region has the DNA TGTGCCAGCAGTTACGCTCCTCAATACGAGCAGTACTTC. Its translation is CASSYAPQYEQYF.

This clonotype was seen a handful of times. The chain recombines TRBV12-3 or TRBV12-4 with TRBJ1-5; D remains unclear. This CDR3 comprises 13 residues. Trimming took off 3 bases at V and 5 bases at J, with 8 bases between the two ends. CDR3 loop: CASSFQVDQPQHF. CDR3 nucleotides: TGTGCCAGCAGTTTCCAGGTGGATCAGCCCCAGCATTTT.